Presented here are 16 T cell receptor beta chains from one specimen sequenced in a study of cytomegalovirus exposure and HLA in healthy donors. The PCR had 60 Vbeta and 13 Jbeta primers. The protocol was immunoSEQ multiplex PCR, while the TCRdb copy is restricted to in-frame clones and leaves out a portion. The sample carries some 160,000 clones, around 77% recorded once. The sample comprised PBMCs. Receptors originate from a man aged 45-60 years in good health and CMV-seropositive.

This clone was seen a handful of times. This rearrangement joins TRBV7-9 to TRBJ1-1, with D hard to call. Trimming left V 1 base short and J 1 base short, with 16 bases between. Germline CDR1 is SEHNR and CDR2 is FQNEAQ (reference sequence). The CDR3 is made up of 17 amino acids. CDR3 amino acids: CASSLGGLLEKNTEAFF. CDR3 coding DNA: TGTGCCAGCAGCTTAGGAGGTCTTCTGGAAAAGAACACTGAAGCTTTCTTT. Full variable domain (remainder filled in from reference TRBV7-9 and TRBJ1-1): DTGVSQNPRHKITKRGQNVTFRCDPISEHNRLYWYRQTLGQGPEFLTYFQNEAQLEKSRLLSDRFSAERPKGSFSTLEIQRTEQGDSAMYLCASSLGGLLEKNTEAFFGQGTRLTVV.

The gene calls are TRBV19 and TRBJ1-5, with TRBD1 as a possible D gene (6 bases). The CDR3 has 17 amino acids. Germline CDR1 is LNHDA and CDR2 is SQIVND (reference sequence). V dropped 7 bases and J dropped 5 bases, with 24 bases sitting between them. The CDR3: CASISSTVEQGYQPQHF. The CDR3 DNA follows: TGTGCCAGTATTTCCTCTACGGTTGAACAGGGCTATCAGCCCCAGCATTTT. Full variable domain (remainder filled in from reference TRBV19 and TRBJ1-5): DGGITQSPKYLFRKEGQNVTLSCEQNLNHDAMYWYRQDPGQGLRLIYYSQIVNDFQKGDIAEGYSVSREKKESFPLTVTSAQKNPTAFYLCASISSTVEQGYQPQHFGDGTRLSIL.

The CDR3 DNA reads TGTGCCAGCACCTACCCGGAGGGTGGGAACACCATATATTTT. This translates into CASTYPEGGNTIYF. V and J are TRBV5-4 and TRBJ1-3; no clear D. Between the trimmed V and J ends, which lost 6 bases and 7 bases, there was a span of 17 bases. Germline V gene lookup returns CDR1 SGHNT and CDR2 YYREEE (reference sequence). The CDR3 covers 14 residues. Complete variable domain (other parts from reference TRBV5-4 and TRBJ1-3): ETGVTQSPTHLIKTRGQQVTLRCSSQSGHNTVSWYQQALGQGPQFIFQYYREEENGRGNFPPRFSGLQFPNYSSELNVNALELDDSALYLCASTYPEGGNTIYFGEGSWLTVV.

The chain recombines TRBV10-3 with TRBJ2-2; 11 bases fit TRBD1. V lost 10 bases, J lost 0 bases, and 4 bases stayed unmatched. The CDR3 has 15 amino acids. The germline V gene has CDR1 ENHRY and CDR2 SYGVKD. CDR3 in DNA: TGTGCCACCCGGACAGGGGGCGCGAACACCGGGGAGCTGTTTTTT. Its protein product is CATRTGGANTGELFF.

The chain uses TRBV18 and TRBJ2-5, with D tentatively TRBD2 (6 bases). Germline V gene data show CDR1 as KGHSH and CDR2 as LQKENI. Trimming removed 0 bases at V and 7 bases at J, with 15 bases between. This CDR3 spans 15 amino acids. The CDR3 coding sequence is TGTGCCAGCTCACCACCGGCAGCGGTGGGGGGGACCCAGTACTTC. Translated, it gives CASSPPAAVGGTQYF.

The chain is built from TRBV5-1 and TRBJ2-2; 8 bases are a match to TRBD1. The germline CDR1 and CDR2 sequences are SGHRS and YFSETQ. The J segment lost 0 bases and the V segment lost 5 bases, leaving 6 bases of the junction unmatched. The CDR3 sequence is 16 residues long. In DNA, the CDR3 is TGCGCCAGCAGGTTACAGGGGGAAACGAACACCGGGGAGCTGTTTTTT. This translates into CASRLQGETNTGELFF.

This chain links TRBV9 with TRBJ2-5; weak D call: TRBD2 (6 bases). Per germline, CDR1 SGDLS and CDR2 YYNGEE. CDR3 size: 14 residues. Trimming shortened V by 0 bases and J by 1 base, and 7 bases separated the two germline ends. The chain's CDR3 is CASSVGTTQETQYF. The CDR3 DNA is TGTGCCAGCAGCGTAGGGACTACCCAAGAGACCCAGTACTTC.

CDR3 amino acids: CASSVECGRKLANYGYTF. In DNA, the CDR3 is TGTGCCAGCAGCGTAGAGTGCGGCAGAAAGTTAGCTAACTATGGCTACACCTTC. The chain is built from TRBV9 and TRBJ1-2; no clear D gene. Trimming shortened V by 0 bases and J by 0 bases, and 18 bases separated the two germline ends. Germline V lookup: CDR1 SGDLS, CDR2 YYNGEE. The length of the CDR3 is 18 residues.

The CDR3 protein is CASSVESSGEAFF. The CDR3, as DNA: TGTGCCAGCAGCGTAGAAAGTTCGGGAGAAGCTTTCTTT. The rearrangement links TRBV9 to TRBJ1-1, with unresolved D. V lost 0 bases, J lost 8 bases, and 11 bases lay in between. The length of the CDR3 is 13 residues. Germline CDR1 is SGDLS and CDR2 is YYNGEE.

A note on this clone: The sample holds other DNA sequences that translate to the same CDR3. The V gene is TRBV7-8, the J gene TRBJ2-7, with D unresolved. Trimming took 1 base from V and 2 from J, leaving 9 bases between them. Germline values: CDR1 SGHVS, CDR2 FQNEAQ. CDR3 length: 14 residues. The CDR3 DNA is TGTGCCAGCAGCTTAGGAGGCCGCACCTACGAGCAGTACTTC. Translated: CASSLGGRTYEQYF.

This chain links TRBV4-3 with TRBJ1-1, with D perhaps TRBD1 (5 bases). CDR1 LGHNA and CDR2 YSLEER come from the germline V gene. The CDR3 runs 14 residues. V gave up 0 bases and J gave up 7 bases, with 12 bases separating them. The CDR3 loop is CASSQDRGVFEAFF. CDR3 in DNA: TGCGCCAGCAGCCAAGATCGGGGGGTCTTTGAAGCTTTCTTT.

This chain connects TRBV6-5 to TRBJ1-5; D not resolved. The CDR3 covers 14 residues. The germline V gene has CDR1 MNHEY and CDR2 SVGAGI. V was shortened by 3 bases and J by 4 bases, with 10 bases between the two germline ends. CDR3 sequence: CASSYRSENQPQHF. CDR3 nucleotide sequence: TGTGCCAGCAGTTATAGGAGCGAAAATCAGCCCCAGCATTTT.

The chain couples TRBV5-5 to TRBJ1-5; 8 bases fit TRBD1. The CDR3 sequence is 14 residues long. The junction had 1 base not matched to a gene; V was cut back by 1 base and J by 4 bases. Looked up from germline, CDR1 is SGHKS and CDR2 is YYEKEE (reference sequence). The CDR3 region is CASSLRQGNQPQHF. CDR3 in DNA: TGTGCCAGCAGCTTGAGACAGGGGAATCAGCCCCAGCATTTT.

The genes are TRBV19 and TRBJ1-4, with 7 bases matching TRBD1. V was pared by 4 bases and J by 0 bases, with 5 bases of the junction left unmatched. The CDR3 is 16 amino acids. Germline V lookup: CDR1 LNHDA, CDR2 SQIVND (reference sequence). CDR3 residues: CASSNTQGPTNEKLFF. The CDR3 nucleotides are TGTGCCAGTAGTAATACACAGGGGCCAACTAATGAAAAACTGTTTTTT.

To note about this clone: The same CDR3 also results from other DNA sequences found in this sample. The gene calls are TRBV6-5 and TRBJ2-7, with a possible D match to TRBD1 (6 bases). V dropped 2 bases and J dropped 6 bases, with 17 bases sitting between them. The CDR3 sequence is 15 residues long. Per the germline V gene, CDR1 is MNHEY and CDR2 is SVGAGI. CDR3 bases: TGTGCCAGCAGTTACCCTGGGCAGGGGACCTCCGAGCAGTACTTC. This translates into CASSYPGQGTSEQYF.

The CDR3 here is CASIRRAGLTGELFF. The CDR3 DNA reads TGTGCCAGCATCCGGAGGGCGGGTTTGACCGGGGAGCTGTTTTTT. V and J are TRBV7-9 and TRBJ2-2; D is possibly TRBD2 (6 bases). V lost 7 bases and J lost 5, with 17 bases in between. Germline CDR1 is SEHNR and CDR2 is FQNEAQ (reference sequence). This CDR3 spans 15 amino acids.